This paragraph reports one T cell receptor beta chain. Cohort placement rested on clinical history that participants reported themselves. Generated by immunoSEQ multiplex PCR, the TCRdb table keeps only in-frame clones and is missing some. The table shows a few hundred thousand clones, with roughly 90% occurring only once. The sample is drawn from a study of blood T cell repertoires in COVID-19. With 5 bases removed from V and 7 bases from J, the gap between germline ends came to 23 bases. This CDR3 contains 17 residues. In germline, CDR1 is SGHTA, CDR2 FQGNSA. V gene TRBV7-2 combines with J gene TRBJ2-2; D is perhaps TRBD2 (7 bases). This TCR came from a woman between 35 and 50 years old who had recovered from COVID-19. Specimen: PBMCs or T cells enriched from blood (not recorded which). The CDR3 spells CASSLTGGAFRSGELFF. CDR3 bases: TGTGCCAGCAGCCTAACGGGGGGCGCCTTTCGTAGCGGGGAGCTGTTTTTT.